These 7 T cell receptor beta chains share one sample of origin, sequenced in a study of OX40 agonist ivuxolimab in advanced cancers. Profiling relied on immunoSEQ multiplex PCR, and the TCRdb table lists in-frame clones only, not all of them. The sample shows about 100,000 clones, 70% to 90% of them seen only once. Source: CD4+ or CD8+ T cells sorted from blood, taken in a trial of the OX40 agonist ivuxolimab. These receptors all stem from an adult with an advanced solid tumor such as melanoma, head and neck, liver or kidney cancer.

This chain links TRBV6-5 with TRBJ2-7; D might be TRBD2 (5 bases). Between the trimmed V and J ends, which lost 8 bases and 4 bases, there was a span of 9 bases. CDR3 length: 11 residues. Germline V gives CDR1 MNHEY, CDR2 SVGAGI. The CDR3: CASRGGYEQYF. As DNA, the CDR3 is TGTGCCAGCCGGGGTGGGTACGAGCAGTACTTC.

The J gene is TRBJ2-1, the V gene TRBV27; D remains unclear. The ends were cut back, 2 bases at V and 3 bases at J, with 5 bases in the middle. Germline loops: CDR1 MNHEY, CDR2 SMNVEV (reference sequence). CDR3 size: 13 residues. The DNA for the CDR3 is TGTGCCAGCAGTTTAAGCCACTACAATGAGCAGTTCTTC. Protein product: CASSLSHYNEQFF.

The chain combines TRBV4-3 with TRBJ2-5; a possible D gene is TRBD2 (5 bases). Germline V lookup: CDR1 LGHNA, CDR2 YSLEER. The germline V and J ends were trimmed by 1 base and 5 bases, with 17 bases remaining between them. This CDR3 has 16 residues. The CDR3 loop is CASSQGGLMRGETQYF. For the CDR3, the DNA is TGCGCCAGCAGCCAAGGGGGATTGATGCGAGGGGAGACCCAGTACTTC.

The V and J genes are TRBV7-9 and TRBJ1-2; a weak D match, TRBD1 (5 bases). Germline CDR1 SEHNR, CDR2 FQNEAQ (reference sequence). The CDR3 runs 13 residues. Trimming took off 1 base at V and 2 bases at J, with 5 bases between the two ends. CDR3 loop: CASSLGGNYGYTF. In DNA form, the CDR3 reads TGTGCCAGCAGCTTAGGGGGGAACTATGGCTACACCTTC.

The chain recombines TRBV11-2 with TRBJ1-5; no definite D call. V lost 2 bases, J lost 3 bases, and 2 bases lay in between. This CDR3 has 12 amino acids. Germline values: CDR1 SGHAT, CDR2 FQNNGV. DNA of the CDR3: TGTGCCAGCAGCTTAACCAATCAGCCCCAGCATTTT. Residues: CASSLTNQPQHF.

This clone has just one count. The chain combines TRBV18 with TRBJ2-4, with a tentative D call TRBD1 (6 bases). The CDR3 length is 15 residues. In germline, CDR1 is KGHSH, CDR2 LQKENI. The V end lost 2 bases, the J end lost 3 bases, and 11 bases lay between the germline ends. The CDR3 protein is CASSPGEGGKNIQYF. CDR3 DNA sequence: TGTGCCAGCTCACCAGGGGAAGGGGGCAAAAACATTCAGTACTTC.

This chain links TRBV7-6 with TRBJ2-1; 15 bases line up with TRBD2. CDR1 and CDR2 (germline): SGHVS, FNYEAQ. V trimming: 5 bases; J trimming: 5 bases; junction bases outside the gene matches: 7. The CDR3 covers 17 residues. CDR3 amino acids: CASSPGTSGRINNEQFF. CDR3 coding DNA: TGTGCCAGCAGCCCCGGGACTAGCGGGAGGATCAACAATGAGCAGTTCTTC.